A single sample is the source of the 32 T cell receptor beta chains below, sequenced in a study of blood T cells in healthy people across ages. Next came a second PCR, run for about 7 to 12 cycles, which used a sample-barcoded 5' primer along with a J-beta primer mix. Each CDR3 protein is one row after TCRdb ran MiXCR on the 5' RACE reads. This repertoire shows 600,000 or so distinct CDR3 sequences, 20% to 25% found once; its top ten account for 3.5% to 4%. Input material: blood. The receptors were sampled from a man aged 65-85 years in good health.

There are a few counts of this clonotype. The genes are TRBV27 and TRBJ2-6; D unclear. V was pared by 7 bases and J by 0 bases, with 13 bases between. Germline V CDR1 and CDR2: MNHEY, SMNVEV (reference sequence). CDR3 length: 16 amino acids. CDR3 residues: CASKPLLISGANVLTF. In DNA, the CDR3 is TGTGCCAGCAAACCGCTTCTGATCTCTGGGGCCAACGTCCTGACTTTC. The complete variable domain, with remaining parts taken from reference TRBV27 and TRBJ2-6, reads EAQVTQNPRYLITVTGKKLTVTCSQNMNHEYMSWYRQDPGLGLRQIYYSMNVEVTDKGDVPEGYKVSRKEKRNFPLILESPSPNQTSLYFCASKPLLISGANVLTFGAGSRLTVL.

The gene calls are TRBV20-1 and TRBJ2-5; 11 nucleotides agree with TRBD2. In germline, CDR1 is DFQATT, CDR2 SNEGSKA (reference sequence). The CDR3 is made up of 15 amino acids. J lost 4 bases, V lost 0 bases, and 4 bases had no gene match. The CDR3 DNA follows: TGCAGTGCTAGAGATCCACTAGCGGGAGCAGAGACCCAGTACTTC. Amino acid sequence: CSARDPLAGAETQYF.

The chain couples TRBV7-2 to TRBJ2-5; D uncertain. The J call may be mistaken, given a closer DNA end match to TRBJ2-1. Germline CDR1 and CDR2: SGHTA and FQGNSA. This CDR3 is 14 amino acids long. Here the CDR3 DNA reads TGTGCCAGCAGCTTAGGTCAGGCAAACAATGAGCAGTTCTTC. It specifies CASSLGQANNEQFF.

This clonotype was observed a few times. The chain carries TRBV18 and TRBJ2-7, with 11 bases identical to TRBD2. After removal of 6 bases from V and 7 bases from J, the junction contained 11 bases not matched to a gene. The CDR3 is 15 residues long. Germline V CDR1 and CDR2: KGHSH, LQKENI. The CDR3 region has the DNA TGTGCCAGCTCCCCGGAGAAACTAGCGGGAGTAGAGCAGTACTTC. It is translated as CASSPEKLAGVEQYF.

This clonotype has just a few counts. At one boundary the junction diverges from the germline segment, which might be a read error. The gene calls are TRBV10-3 and TRBJ2-5; TRBD1 aligns across 7 bases. The V gene's germline CDR1 is ENHRY and CDR2 SYGVKD. The CDR3 runs to 13 residues. This chain's CDR3 is CAISEDREETQHF. In DNA form, the CDR3 reads TGTGCCATCAGTGAGGACAGGGAAGAGACCCAGCACTTC.

The table lists this clonotype with many counts. The chain links TRBV3-1 to TRBJ2-7; the match to TRBD1 covers 8 bases. The ends lost 5 bases at V and 6 bases at J; junction bases unmatched: 6. In germline, CDR1 is LGHDT, CDR2 YNNKEL (reference sequence). This CDR3 contains 13 residues. The CDR3 protein is CASSTRQGSEQYF. In nucleotides, the CDR3 is TGTGCCAGCAGCACCAGACAGGGGAGCGAGCAGTACTTC.

V gene TRBV6-2 or TRBV6-3 combines with J gene TRBJ2-7; tentatively, D is TRBD1 or TRBD2 (5 bases each). Per germline, CDR1 MNHEY and CDR2 SVGEGT. Trimming took 4 bases from V and 3 from J, leaving 10 bases between them. The CDR3 has 13 residues. The DNA for the CDR3 is TGTGCCAGCAGTTGGGGACCGATCTACGAGCAGTACTTC. Protein product: CASSWGPIYEQYF.

J is TRBJ2-1 and V is TRBV7-2; no clear D. The CDR3 covers 15 residues. Trimming pared 2 bases from V and 2 bases from J, leaving 10 bases between. The germline CDR1 and CDR2 sequences are SGHTA and FQGNSA. This CDR3 is CASSLIWTTYNEQFF. For the CDR3, the DNA is TGTGCCAGCAGCTTAATCTGGACCACCTACAATGAGCAGTTCTTC.

This chain joins TRBV14 and TRBJ2-5; no definite D call. The V gene lost 5 bases and the J gene lost 5 bases, with 12 bases spanning the gap. Germline lookup yields CDR1 SGHDN and CDR2 FVKESK. The CDR3 is 13 residues long. In nucleotides, the CDR3 is TGTGCCAGCAGCAGGGATTATCGGGAGACCCAGTACTTC. Translation: CASSRDYRETQYF.

The rearrangement joins TRBV11-2 to TRBJ2-3; 7 bases fit TRBD1. Germline CDR1 and CDR2: SGHAT and FQNNGV. The CDR3 contains 13 residues. The V gene end was trimmed by 5 bases and the J gene end by 6 bases; junction bases not matched to a gene: 5. The CDR3 is CASSPFRGDTQYF. CDR3 sequence (DNA): TGTGCCAGCAGCCCCTTCAGGGGGGATACGCAGTATTTT.

This clonotype appeared many times. The chain links TRBV5-6 to TRBJ2-5, with TRBD2 matching 14 bases. The J call may be mistaken, given a closer DNA end match to TRBJ2-7. The CDR3 sequence is 15 residues long. CDR1 is SGHDT, CDR2 YYEEEE, per germline. The CDR3 sequence: CASSWGLAGAREQYF. CDR3 sequence (DNA): TGTGCCAGCAGCTGGGGACTAGCGGGGGCTCGCGAGCAGTACTTC.

This clonotype was picked up a small number of times. This chain uses TRBV10-2 with TRBJ2-2, with TRBD1 matching over 8 bases. Trimming at V came to 2 bases and at J to 3 bases, leaving 2 bases not matched to a gene. CDR1 is WSHSY and CDR2 is SAAADI in the germline V gene. This CDR3 contains 15 residues. CDR3 sequence: CASSEPGGYTGELFF. The CDR3, as DNA: TGCGCCAGCAGTGAGCCAGGGGGCTACACCGGGGAGCTGTTTTTT.

The chain couples TRBV3-1 to TRBJ2-7, with D possibly being TRBD2 (6 bases). V gave up 1 base and J gave up 0 bases, with 16 bases separating them. This CDR3 is 17 amino acids long. The germline V gene encodes CDR1 LGHDT and CDR2 YNNKEL (reference sequence). For the CDR3, the DNA is TGTGCCAGCAGCCAAGGCTTCGGGAGACTGAGCTCCTACGAGCAGTACTTC. Amino acid sequence: CASSQGFGRLSSYEQYF.

The chain couples TRBV29-1 to TRBJ2-5; D uncertain. Gene TRBJ2-1 matches the end of the DNA better, so the J call may be wrong. Germline V gene lookup returns CDR1 SQVTM and CDR2 ANQGSEA. There are 11 residues in the CDR3. The chain's CDR3 is CSVDEAHEQFF. CDR3 DNA sequence: TGCAGCGTTGATGAAGCGCATGAGCAGTTCTTC.

This clonotype was counted between two and nine times. V and J are TRBV6-1 and TRBJ1-1; D unresolved. Germline values: CDR1 MNHNS, CDR2 SASEGT. The V end lost 6 bases, the J end lost 0 bases, and 17 bases lay between the germline ends. CDR3 length: 16 residues. Here the CDR3 DNA reads TGTGCCAGCAGAAACGGACCGGTCACCATGAACACTGAAGCTTTCTTT. It translates to CASRNGPVTMNTEAFF.

The chain couples TRBV18 to TRBJ2-3; 14 nucleotides line up with TRBD2. The CDR3 runs to 16 residues. CDR1 KGHSH and CDR2 LQKENI come from the germline V gene. The trim removed 6 bases at V and 9 bases at J, leaving 11 bases unmatched. The CDR3 DNA is TGTGCCAGCTCGCCGACCGGGACTAGCGGGAGTGGAACGCAGTATTTT. It is translated as CASSPTGTSGSGTQYF.

This clonotype was seen only a few times. The chain carries TRBV3-1 and TRBJ2-1; TRBD2 matches 9 bases. J was trimmed by 0 bases and V by 1 base; bases with no gene match: 4. Germline CDR1 is LGHDT and CDR2 is YNNKEL (reference sequence). The CDR3 runs 17 residues. The CDR3 protein is CASSQVLAGNSYNEQFF. The CDR3 DNA is TGTGCCAGCAGCCAAGTCCTAGCGGGGAACTCCTACAATGAGCAGTTCTTC.

This chain joins TRBV3-1 and TRBJ2-5, with TRBD2 matching over 11 bases. With the DNA end fitting TRBJ2-1 better, the J assignment may be wrong. This CDR3 is 12 amino acids long. Per the germline V gene, CDR1 is LGHDT and CDR2 is YNNKEL (reference sequence). The CDR3 nucleotides are TGTGCCAGCAGCCGGACTAGCGGGGAGCAGTTCTTC. This gives the protein CASSRTSGEQFF.

This clonotype was found many times. This rearrangement joins TRBV7-2 to TRBJ2-5; D is unclear. The assigned J gene may be wrong: the sequence end matches TRBJ2-1 better. CDR1 and CDR2 (germline): SGHTA, FQGNSA. This CDR3 comprises 12 residues. This CDR3 is CASSLFPEVQFF. CDR3 DNA sequence: TGTGCCAGCAGCTTATTTCCAGAGGTGCAGTTCTTC.

The CDR3, as DNA: TGTGCCAGCAGTTACTTTAAGGACCAGCAGTATTTT. Its translation: CASSYFKDQQYF. The chain links TRBV12-3 or TRBV12-4 to TRBJ2-3; D ambiguous. The ends were cut back, 4 bases at V and 11 bases at J, with 13 bases in the middle. CDR3 length: 12 amino acids.

The sample holds a few counts of this clonotype. This sequence joins TRBV28 and TRBJ2-2; TRBD2 is a possible D gene (6 bases). V was shortened by 7 bases and J by 5 bases, with 11 bases between the two germline ends. The CDR3 is 13 amino acids. The germline V gene has CDR1 MDHEN and CDR2 SYDVKM. The CDR3 loop reads CASILAGTGELFF. CDR3 DNA: TGTGCCAGCATCCTGGCGGGGACCGGGGAGCTGTTTTTT. Using reference TRBV28 and TRBJ2-2 for the parts outside the CDR3, the full variable domain is DVKVTQSSRYLVKRTGEKVFLECVQDMDHENMFWYRQDPGLGLRLIYFSYDVKMKEKGDIPEGYSVSREKKERFSLILESASTNQTSMYLCASILAGTGELFFGEGSRLTVL.

This clonotype was seen a handful of times. CDR3 sequence: CASSPAGAKETQYF. DNA of the CDR3: TGTGCCAGCAGCCCGGCGGGGGCCAAAGAGACCCAGTACTTC. The rearrangement links TRBV5-6 to TRBJ2-5; TRBD2 is a possible D gene (7 bases). Looked up from germline, CDR1 is SGHDT and CDR2 is YYEEEE. This CDR3 is 14 amino acids long. Trimming took off 4 bases at V and 3 bases at J, with 13 bases between the two ends.

Remarks on this clonotype: The junction differs from germline at one of its ends, possibly a read error. The gene calls are TRBV7-2 and TRBJ2-5; D call uncertain. The germline gives CDR1 SGHTA, CDR2 FQGNSA. The CDR3 spans 13 residues. The CDR3: CASSLSIQGTQYF. The CDR3 DNA sequence: TGTGCCAGCAGCCTGAGTATACAAGGGACCCAGTACTTC.

This clonotype was recorded a few times. V gene TRBV6-2 or TRBV6-3 combines with J gene TRBJ2-6; unclear D gene. Between the trimmed V and J ends, which lost 10 bases and 4 bases, there was a span of 8 bases. This CDR3 is 12 amino acids long. Per germline, CDR1 MNHEY and CDR2 SVGEGT. This CDR3 reads CATTAGANVLTF. CDR3 coding DNA: TGTGCCACCACGGCCGGGGCCAACGTCCTGACTTTC.

The chain links TRBV20-1 to TRBJ1-4; D is uncertain. V lost 2 bases and J lost 0, with 7 bases in between. From germline, CDR1 is DFQATT and CDR2 SNEGSKA (reference sequence). This CDR3 has 14 amino acids. The CDR3 nucleotides are TGCAGTGCTAGAAAAGGTGCAACTAATGAAAAACTGTTTTTT. This sequence encodes CSARKGATNEKLFF.

This clonotype showed up just a few times. This chain joins TRBV7-2 and TRBJ1-1; D call uncertain. The CDR3 contains 14 residues. V lost 0 bases and J 0 bases, leaving 5 bases between the germline ends. Per the germline V gene, CDR1 is SGHTA and CDR2 is FQGNSA. Here the CDR3 DNA reads TGTGCCAGCAGCTTAGCGAACATGAACACTGAAGCTTTCTTT. Translation gives CASSLANMNTEAFF.

This clonotype was counted a few times. The gene calls are TRBV5-8 and TRBJ2-5; D might be TRBD1 (6 bases). The CDR3 spans 13 residues. Germline V gene data show CDR1 as SGHTS and CDR2 as YDEGEE. The V gene lost 2 bases and the J gene lost 4 bases, with 9 bases spanning the gap. The CDR3 nucleotides read TGTGCCAGCAGCTTTACCAGGGGAGAGACCCAGTACTTC. This translates into CASSFTRGETQYF.

This sequence joins TRBV2 and TRBJ2-7; D not resolved. The CDR3 sequence is 14 residues long. The germline gives CDR1 SNHLY, CDR2 FYNNEI. V was cut by 4 bases and J by 1 base, with 11 bases left in between. The CDR3 is CASSGRAPSYEQYF. CDR3 nucleotide sequence: TGTGCCAGCAGTGGAAGAGCGCCTTCCTACGAGCAGTACTTC.

In this sample, this clonotype turned up a few times. V is TRBV3-1 and J is TRBJ2-2; no clear D gene. With 0 bases removed from V and 1 base from J, the gap between germline ends came to 6 bases. Germline-derived CDR1 and CDR2 are LGHDT and YNNKEL (reference sequence). The CDR3 consists of 15 residues. The CDR3 reads CASSQDSLNTGELFF. Written as DNA, the CDR3 is TGTGCCAGCAGCCAAGATTCCTTGAACACCGGGGAGCTGTTTTTT. Full variable domain (rest looked up from reference TRBV3-1 and TRBJ2-2): DTAVSQTPKYLVTQMGNDKSIKCEQNLGHDTMYWYKQDSKKFLKIMFSYNNKELIINETVPNRFSPKSPDKAHLNLHINSLELGDSAVYFCASSQDSLNTGELFFGEGSRLTVL.

This clonotype was seen a few times. The gene calls are TRBV7-3 and TRBJ1-1; 9 bases are shared with TRBD1. This CDR3 comprises 14 residues. V trimming: 5 bases; J trimming: 3 bases; junction bases outside the gene matches: 4. The germline V gene encodes CDR1 SGHTA and CDR2 FQGTGA. The CDR3 loop reads CASSRTGEDTEAFF. The CDR3 DNA reads as TGTGCCAGCAGCCGGACAGGGGAAGACACTGAAGCTTTCTTT. The whole variable domain, remainder taken from reference TRBV7-3 and TRBJ1-1, is GAGVSQTPSNKVTEKGKYVELRCDPISGHTALYWYRQSLGQGPEFLIYFQGTGAADDSGLPNDRFFAVRPEGSVSTLKIQRTERGDSAVYLCASSRTGEDTEAFFGQGTRLTVV.

V usage is TRBV29-1 and J usage is TRBJ2-7, with TRBD1 identical over 7 bases. This CDR3 spans 13 amino acids. V lost 7 bases, J lost 1 base, and 7 bases stayed unmatched. Germline V CDR1 and CDR2: SQVTM, ANQGSEA. CDR3 sequence (DNA): TGCAGCGCGCAGGGGGAACCTTCCTACGAGCAGTACTTC. Encoded protein: CSAQGEPSYEQYF.

The rearrangement uses TRBV29-1 and TRBJ2-5, with 14 bases lining up with TRBD2. With the DNA end fitting TRBJ2-7 better, the J assignment may be wrong. This CDR3 region has 13 residues. Germline-derived CDR1 and CDR2 are SQVTM and ANQGSEA. This chain's CDR3 is CSGGLAGGYEQYF. In nucleotides, the CDR3 is TGCAGCGGCGGACTAGCGGGAGGCTACGAGCAGTACTTC.